This record looks at one TCR beta chain sequence and its context. Its antigen is unidentified. Trimming at V came to 1 base and at J to 4 bases, leaving 5 bases not matched to a gene. This CDR3 is built from 15 residues. Germline CDR1 and CDR2: SGHAT and FQNNGV. This sample stems from a study of cytomegalovirus exposure and HLA in healthy donors. General study results and limits: The classifier was said to identify cytomegalovirus status with high specificity and sensitivity.

The PCR contained 60 Vbeta and 13 Jbeta primers. Libraries were prepared by immunoSEQ multiplex PCR; TCRdb keeps only in-frame clonotypes and omits some of them. Of 40,000 to 50,000 clones in the sample, about 70% were seen once. The specimen sequenced was PBMCs. The rearrangement links TRBV11-2 to TRBJ2-7; 9 bases agree with TRBD1. The TCR sequence derives from a young man in good health and CMV-seronegative. The CDR3 nucleotides are TGTGCCAGCAGCTTAGGGACAGGGGCTGTGTACGAGCAGTACTTC. This translates into CASSLGTGAVYEQYF.